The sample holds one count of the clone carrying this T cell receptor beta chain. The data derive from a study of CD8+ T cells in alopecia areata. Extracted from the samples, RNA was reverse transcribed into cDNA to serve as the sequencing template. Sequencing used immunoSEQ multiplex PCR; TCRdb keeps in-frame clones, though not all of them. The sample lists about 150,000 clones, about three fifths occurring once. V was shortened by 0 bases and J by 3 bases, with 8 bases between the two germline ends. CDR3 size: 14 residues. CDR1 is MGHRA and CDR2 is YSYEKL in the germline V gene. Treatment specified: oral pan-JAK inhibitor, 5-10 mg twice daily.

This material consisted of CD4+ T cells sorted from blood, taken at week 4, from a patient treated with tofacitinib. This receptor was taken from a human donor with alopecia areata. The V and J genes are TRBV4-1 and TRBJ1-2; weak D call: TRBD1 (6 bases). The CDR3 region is CASSQEGHYYGYTF. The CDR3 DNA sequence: TGCGCCAGCAGCCAAGAGGGACACTACTATGGCTACACCTTC.